This TCR beta chain is from a study of identical twins. This clonotype has just a few counts. As yet, its antigen is unknown. Overall study results and limits: Fewer insertions were carried by abundant cord blood beta clonotypes, but none was seen in memory repertoires.

TCRdb itself ran the 5' RACE reads through MiXCR, one entry per CDR3 protein. This table holds around 340,000 distinct CDR3 sequences, roughly 9% found once. This CDR3 contains 11 residues. The germline V gene has CDR1 ENHRY and CDR2 SYGVKD. The V end lost 8 bases, the J end lost 6 bases, and 8 bases lay between the germline ends. Sequenced input: naive T cells sorted from blood. The sequence came from a woman aged 50 to 60 in good health. The V call is TRBV10-3, the J call TRBJ2-1, with D perhaps TRBD2 (6 bases). CDR3 nucleotides: TGTGCCATCGCCGGGGGCAATGAGCAGTTCTTC. It is translated as CAIAGGNEQFF.